The T cell receptor beta chain under discussion was sequenced for a study of tumor-infiltrating lymphocytes in primary liver carcinoma. A remark on this clonotype: At one end, the junction sequence differs from germline, possibly due to a read error.

Using a constant-region primer together with ProtoScript II reverse transcriptase, TCR beta cDNA was made from about 500 ng of total RNA. Modified slightly, ARM-PCR produced TCR beta libraries over three nested multiplex PCR rounds. TRBV1-TRBV30 forward primers and a C-beta reverse primer were used in the first two PCR rounds, which each ran for 10 cycles. TCRdb called the multiplex PCR reads again in MiXCR, with one record for every CDR3 protein. The data contain about 99,000 distinct CDR3 sequences, about three quarters of them singletons. The germline V gene has CDR1 SGHAT and CDR2 FQNNGV. The CDR3 is 16 amino acids. Between roughly 17 and 33 mg of unsorted bulk tissue served as the source from which RNA and DNA were co-extracted. Surgical resection was used to treat these primary liver carcinoma patients. With chronic HBV infection, the patients were also treatment-naive.

The sequence derives from an older woman with primary liver carcinoma and hepatitis B virus infection. The sequenced sample was liver tumor tissue from sampling region 5. Subset defined: tumor region T5, tumor centre. V gene TRBV11-2 combines with J gene TRBJ2-2; a weak D match, TRBD2 (6 bases). The CDR3 nucleotides read TGTGCCAGCAACTCTGACGGGAGAGGGGTATCCGGGGAGCTATTTTTT. Translation gives CASNSDGRGVSGELFF.